By frequency, the clone carrying this TCR beta chain is medium-sized. What it binds is not known. Each sample's input was 250 ng genomic DNA, some 34,000 genome equivalents. The data were obtained in a study of T cell clusters in autoimmune cytopenias. The CDR3 is 18 amino acids. Per germline, CDR1 MNHEY and CDR2 SMNVEV (reference sequence). Study observations and caveats: Exclusive TRB clusters were around 3-fold more numerous in healthy donors than in active autoimmune hepatitis.

One tube held mixed TRB-A and TRB-B primer pools for touch-down PCR. One entry per CDR3 protein, without DNA, is what TCRdb gives after re-calling the multiplex PCR reads. This table lists roughly 5,800 distinct CDR3 sequences. These records were also assigned to another study, of T cell repertoires in aging, cancer and after chemotherapy. That work contributes: Clear clonal overlap appeared across healthy donor samples taken over several months to years. The whole study produced a dataset of roughly 8.6 million TCR reads.

The source material was peripheral blood. The sequence derives from a human donor in good health. This chain joins TRBV27 and TRBJ2-7; without DNA, the TCRdb call of TRBD2 cannot be checked. CDR3: CASSFETSGRARSYEQYF.